This T cell receptor (beta chain) was documented in a study of blood T cell repertoires in COVID-19. Cohorts were assigned according to the clinical history that participants reported. Authors' methods: Reference gene primer amplification in the assay estimated nucleated cell counts. Repertoires were generated with immunoSEQ multiplex PCR, while TCRdb's copy carries only in-frame clones and drops some. The V and J calls and clone size come from that table; D and trimming were worked out from the DNA. Of roughly 180,000 clones listed, around 83% are singletons. The receptor was isolated from a man aged 40-49 years who had recovered from COVID-19. Sequencing used PBMCs or T cells enriched from blood (not recorded which).

CDR3 amino acids: CASSDAGRGYYGYTF. CDR3 in DNA: TGTGCCAGTAGCGACGCGGGACGGGGATACTATGGCTACACCTTC. The V call is TRBV19, the J call TRBJ1-2; TRBD1 is a possible D gene (5 bases). The CDR3 covers 15 residues. V was pared by 6 bases and J by 3 bases, with 17 bases between. The germline V gene encodes CDR1 LNHDA and CDR2 SQIVND (reference sequence).